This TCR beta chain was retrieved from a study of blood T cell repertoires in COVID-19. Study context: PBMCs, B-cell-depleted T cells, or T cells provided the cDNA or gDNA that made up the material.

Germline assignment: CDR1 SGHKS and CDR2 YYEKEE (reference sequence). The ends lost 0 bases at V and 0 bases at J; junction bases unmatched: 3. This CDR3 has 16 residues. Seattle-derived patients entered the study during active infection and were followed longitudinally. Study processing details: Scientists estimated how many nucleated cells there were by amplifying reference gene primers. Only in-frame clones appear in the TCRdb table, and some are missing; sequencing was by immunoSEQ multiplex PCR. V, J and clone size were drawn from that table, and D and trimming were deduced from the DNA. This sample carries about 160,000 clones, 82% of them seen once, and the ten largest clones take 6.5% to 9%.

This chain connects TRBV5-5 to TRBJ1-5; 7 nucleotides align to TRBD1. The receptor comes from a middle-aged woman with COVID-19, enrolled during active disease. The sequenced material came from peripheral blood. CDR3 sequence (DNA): TGTGCCAGCAGCTTGGCGGCAGGGGGTAGCAATCAGCCCCAGCATTTT. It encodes CASSLAAGGSNQPQHF. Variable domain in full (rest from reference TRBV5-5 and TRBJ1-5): DAGVTQSPTHLIKTRGQQVTLRCSPISGHKSVSWYQQVLGQGPQFIFQYYEKEERGRGNFPDRFSARQFPNYSSELNVNALLLGDSALYLCASSLAAGGSNQPQHFGDGTRLSIL.